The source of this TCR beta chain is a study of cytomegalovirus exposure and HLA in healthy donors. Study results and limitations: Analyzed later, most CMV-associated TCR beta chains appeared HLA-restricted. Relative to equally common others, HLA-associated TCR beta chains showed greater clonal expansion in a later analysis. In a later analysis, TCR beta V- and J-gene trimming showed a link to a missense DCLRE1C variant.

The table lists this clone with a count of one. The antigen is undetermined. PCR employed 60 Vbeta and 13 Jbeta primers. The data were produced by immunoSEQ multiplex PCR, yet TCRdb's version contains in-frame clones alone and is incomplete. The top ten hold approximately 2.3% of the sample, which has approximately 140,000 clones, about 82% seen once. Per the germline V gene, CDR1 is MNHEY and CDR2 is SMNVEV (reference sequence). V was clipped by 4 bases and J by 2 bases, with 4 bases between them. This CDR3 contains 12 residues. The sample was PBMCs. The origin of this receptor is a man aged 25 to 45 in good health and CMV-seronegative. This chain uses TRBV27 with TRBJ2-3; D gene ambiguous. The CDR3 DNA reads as TGTGCCAGCAGTTCCGTCACAGATACGCAGTATTTT. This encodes CASSSVTDTQYF.